A selection of T cell receptor beta chains follows, all from one sample in a study of graft-versus-host responses after intestinal transplantation. What these receptors recognize is not known. The assay was immunoSEQ multiplex PCR, and TCRdb's table has in-frame clones only and misses some. Of around 64,000 clones listed, roughly 93% were seen once; the top ten hold about 0.4%. The sequencing used unstimulated CD4+ T cells sorted from spleen or lymph node cells, collected before transplant. The receptors here all came from a human donor who was the organ donor for an intestinal transplant. The CDR3 runs from the conserved cysteine through the conserved F or W. A D gene is named only where the DNA matches it firmly. The size entry is marked missing in some rows and otherwise reads once, few, many or a size class.

>-|TRBJ1-1|-|TRBV6-1
TGTGCCAGCAGTGGGTGGGGGTATACTGAAGCTTTCTTT
CASSGWGYTEAFF
>TRBD1|TRBJ2-1|-|TRBV2
TGTGCCAGCAGGGGACAGGGTAGCGACAATGAGCAGTTCTTC
CASRGQGSDNEQFF
>-|TRBJ1-5|-|TRBV30
TGTGCCTGGAGGGGGGGGGATTCACATCGGCATTTT
CAWRGGDSHRHF
>TRBD1|TRBJ1-4|-|TRBV6-5
TGTGCCAGCAGTACCCGAGGACAGGAGGAAAAACTGTTTTTT
CASSTRGQEEKLFF
>-|TRBJ2-7|few|TRBV21-1
TGTGCCAGCAGCAAAGCAGGCTCCTACGAGCAGTACTTC
CASSKAGSYEQYF
>TRBD1|TRBJ1-2|-|TRBV6-6
TGTGCCAGCAGTTACCGGGACAGGGGTTCTACTGGCTACACCTTC
CASSYRDRGSTGYTF
>-|TRBJ2-2|-|TRBV5-1
TGCGCCAGCAGCTTGGCCCGTAGCGGCACCGGGGAGCTGTTTTTT
CASSLARSGTGELFF
>TRBD2|TRBJ2-5|-|TRBV5-1
TGCGCCAGCAGCTTGGTGAGCGGGGGGCAAGAGACCCAGTACTTC
CASSLVSGGQETQYF
>-|TRBJ2-2|once|TRBV9
TGTGCCAGCAGCGTAAGGGAATCCGGGGAGCTGTTTTTT
CASSVRESGELFF
>-|TRBJ2-5|-|TRBV7-2
TGTGCCAGCAGCGTTAAGCTAGCGTACCAAGAGACCCAGTACTTC
CASSVKLAYQETQYF
>-|TRBJ2-7|-|TRBV10-3
TGTGCCATCAGTGAGTCTACTGTAGGAAAGCAGTACTTC
CAISESTVGKQYF
>TRBD1|TRBJ1-2|-|TRBV5-1
TGCGCCAGCAGCTTGGCCGAGACAGGGCATGGCTACACCTTC
CASSLAETGHGYTF
>TRBD1|TRBJ1-2|once|TRBV18
TGTGCCAGCTCCCAGGGACAGAGGGACTATGGCTACACCTTC
CASSQGQRDYGYTF
>-|TRBJ1-4|-|TRBV5-6
TGTGCCAGCAGCTCCCTTCGGGCAACTAATGAAAAACTGTTTTTT
CASSSLRATNEKLFF
>TRBD1|TRBJ1-2|-|TRBV6-1
TGTGCCAGCAGACCCGCAGGGACAGCCAACTATGGCTACACCTTC
CASRPAGTANYGYTF
>-|TRBJ1-5|-|TRBV21-1
TGTGCCAGCAGCAAACAGGGCAATCAGCCCCAGCATTTT
CASSKQGNQPQHF
>-|TRBJ1-5|-|TRBV18
TGTGCCAGCTCACCAGGGGGGGGCAATCAGCCCCAGCATTTT
CASSPGGGNQPQHF
>-|TRBJ2-5|-|TRBV7-2
TGTGCCAGCAGCTTAGCCCGGCAAGAGACCCAGTACTTC
CASSLARQETQYF
>TRBD2|TRBJ2-3|-|TRBV5-1
TGCGCCAGCAGCCTGACTAGCGGGGGGCCTATCCTAGGGCAGTATTTT
CASSLTSGGPILGQYF
>-|TRBJ2-4|-|TRBV2
TGTGCCAGCAGTGAAGCGCTTTCAGGAGCACGTGCCAAAAACATTCAGTACTTC
CASSEALSGARAKNIQYF
>TRBD2|TRBJ2-1|-|TRBV4-3
TGCGCCAGCAGCCACTGGACTAGCGGGGGGACCAGCCTCCAGTTCTACAATGAGCAGTTCTTC
CASSHWTSGGTSLQFYNEQFF
>-|TRBJ1-5|few|TRBV7-2
TGTGCCAGCAGCTTATTTTGGGGTGGCCGGGAAGCCCAGCATTTT
CASSLFWGGREAQHF
>TRBD1|TRBJ1-2|-|TRBV2
TGTGCCAGCAGTGGACAGGGGGCGGATGGCTACACCTTC
CASSGQGADGYTF
>TRBD2|TRBJ2-2|-|TRBV10-3
TGTGCCATCAGTGATGCGGGGGGGATTCCCTTAAACACCGGGGAGCTGTTTTTT
CAISDAGGIPLNTGELFF
>TRBD2|TRBJ2-3|-|TRBV5-1
TGCGCCAGCAGCGGACTAGCGTCAGATACGCAGTATTTT
CASSGLASDTQYF
>-|TRBJ2-6|-|TRBV25-1
TGTGCCAGCAGTGATTCCGGGCCTGGGGCCAACGTCCTGACTTTC
CASSDSGPGANVLTF
>-|TRBJ2-7|-|TRBV6-5
TGTGCCAGCAGGGGACAATACGAGCAGTACTTC
CASRGQYEQYF
>-|TRBJ2-3|-|TRBV5-4
TGTGCCAGCAGCCGCATAGGGGGTACTAGGGATACGCAGTATTTT
CASSRIGGTRDTQYF
>TRBD1|TRBJ1-1|-|TRBV28
TGTGCCAGCAGTGTGCCCGGGACAGCCAACTCAAAGAGGACTGAAGCTTTCTTT
CASSVPGTANSKRTEAFF
>-|TRBJ2-3|-|TRBV18
TGTGCCAGCTCACCAAGAGCGGGCACAGATACGCAGTATTTT
CASSPRAGTDTQYF
>-|TRBJ1-6|once|TRBV5-4
TGTGCCAGCAGCTTGGACAGGGTCGGTTCACCCCTCCACTTT
CASSLDRVGSPLHF
>-|TRBJ2-1|once|TRBV7-3
TGTGCCAGCAGTATTAGCCCAAGCTCCTACAATGAGCAGTTCTTC
CASSISPSSYNEQFF
>TRBD2|TRBJ2-1|once|TRBV10-3
TGTGCCATCAGTGCGCGGGGTAGCGGGGGGACCCGCTCCTACAATGAGCAGTTCTTC
CAISARGSGGTRSYNEQFF
>-|TRBJ2-3|few|TRBV5-1
TGCGCCAGCAGCCGGGACACAGATACGCAGTATTTT
CASSRDTDTQYF
>-|TRBJ2-2|-|TRBV7-6
TGTGCCAGCAGCTTTCTCTCGGGGTCCACCGGGGAGCTGTTTTTT
CASSFLSGSTGELFF
>-|TRBJ1-3|few|TRBV7-9
TGTGCCAGCCTTCGGGCAGCTGTGGAAAACACCATATATTTT
CASLRAAVENTIYF
>TRBD2|TRBJ2-3|-|TRBV29-1
TGCAGCGGCTCTACTAGCGGGAACACAGATACGCAGTATTTT
CSGSTSGNTDTQYF
>TRBD2|TRBJ2-5|-|TRBV18
TGTGCCAGCTCACCGAGGGTAGCGGGGTCCGGAGAGACCCAGTACTTC
CASSPRVAGSGETQYF
>TRBD2|TRBJ2-7|-|TRBV18
TGTGCCAGCTCAGACCGACTTAGCGGGGGGGCAAACTCTCAATACGAGCAGTACTTC
CASSDRLSGGANSQYEQYF
>TRBD2|TRBJ2-1|-|TRBV29-1
TGCAGCGTTGAAGGGCTAGCGGGGGGGAATGAGCAGTTCTTC
CSVEGLAGGNEQFF
>TRBD1|TRBJ1-1|-|TRBV7-2
TGTGCCAGCAGCCCGCGGACAGGGCAGGGAGCTTTCTTT
CASSPRTGQGAFF
>TRBD2|TRBJ2-1|-|TRBV7-3
TGTGCCAGCAGCTTAAATAGCGGGGGGCCTAATGAGCAGTTCTTC
CASSLNSGGPNEQFF
>TRBD1|TRBJ1-4|-|TRBV5-4
TGTGCCAGCAGCTACAGGGGTGAAAAACTGTTTTTT
CASSYRGEKLFF
>-|TRBJ2-3|-|TRBV7-8
TGTGCCAGCAGCTCAGATGGACTACCCACAGATACGCAGTATTTT
CASSSDGLPTDTQYF
>TRBD2|TRBJ2-5|-|TRBV11-2
TGTGCCAGCAGCTGGGGACTAGCGGGGCAAGAGACCCAGTACTTC
CASSWGLAGQETQYF
>TRBD2|TRBJ2-1|-|TRBV10-3
TGTGCCATCAGTGGACAGCGGGAGGGCAATGAGCAGTTCTTC
CAISGQREGNEQFF